The source of this TCR beta chain is a study of T cell responses to AZD1222 COVID-19 vaccine. Study-wide background: It was second doses at about 4 or about 12 weeks that were pooled. General study results and limits: Of spike-specific TCRs, nearly half reportedly target regions left unmutated in variants. Repertoires were obtained only post-peak T cell response. The donor group comprised mostly white British people and more females; the analysis possibly underestimated clonal diversity.

From germline, CDR1 is MNHNY and CDR2 SVGAGI (reference sequence). V shed 5 bases and J shed 2 bases, with 12 bases lying between them. The CDR3 length is 14 residues. About this clone: Its target is unknown.

Assay used: immunoSEQ multiplex PCR; TCRdb lists only in-frame clones, some missing. The table includes some 130,000 clones, around 90% detected once. The chain uses TRBV6-6 and TRBJ2-5; tentative D call: TRBD1 (5 bases). This receptor was taken from an adult in good health. Sequenced here: peripheral blood, sampled on day 0 of AZD1222 vaccination. The CDR3 coding sequence is TGTGCCAGCAGTCCCCTGACAGAACAAGAGACCCAGTACTTC. It encodes CASSPLTEQETQYF.